This entry is about one T cell receptor (beta chain). Its specificity is unknown. This specimen belongs to a study of T-cell memory formation after mild COVID-19. Findings and limits, study-wide: Several responding clones turned up in pre-infection memory, indicating that cross-reactive memory may have taken part.

After 5'RACE with constant-segment primers, TCR alpha and TCR beta cDNA libraries carrying sample barcodes and UMIs were obtained. TCRdb independently ran MiXCR on the 5' RACE reads; one entry per CDR3 protein. The table includes 250,000 to 350,000 distinct CDR3 sequences, around an eighth detected once. V was pared by 0 bases and J by 5 bases, with 10 bases between. The length of the CDR3 is 14 residues. Material: PBMCs or a T cell subset sorted from them (not recorded which). This receptor was taken from a man between 18 and 29 years old who had mild COVID-19 (a few samples of this study predate the infection). Cell type and time point are not known. The chain carries TRBV12-3 or TRBV12-4 and TRBJ1-1, with D possibly TRBD1 on 5 matching bases. The CDR3 sequence is CASSLAGALTEAFF. CDR3 in DNA: TGTGCCAGCAGTTTAGCAGGGGCTTTGACTGAAGCTTTCTTT.